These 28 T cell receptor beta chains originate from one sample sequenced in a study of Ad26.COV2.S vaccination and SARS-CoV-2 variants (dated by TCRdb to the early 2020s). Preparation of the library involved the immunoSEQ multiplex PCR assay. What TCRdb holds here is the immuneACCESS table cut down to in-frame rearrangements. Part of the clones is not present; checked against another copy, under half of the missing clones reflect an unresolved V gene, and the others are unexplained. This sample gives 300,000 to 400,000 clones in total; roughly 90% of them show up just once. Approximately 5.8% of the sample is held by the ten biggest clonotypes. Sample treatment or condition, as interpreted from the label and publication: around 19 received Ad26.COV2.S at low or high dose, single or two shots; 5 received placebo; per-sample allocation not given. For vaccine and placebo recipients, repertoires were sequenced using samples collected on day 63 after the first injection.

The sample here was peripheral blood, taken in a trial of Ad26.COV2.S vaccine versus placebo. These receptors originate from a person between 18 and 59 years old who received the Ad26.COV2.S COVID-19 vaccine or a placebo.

The CDR3 reads CASNPIFQAGDYGYTF. Written as DNA, the CDR3 is TGTGCCAGCAACCCAATATTTCAGGCAGGAGACTATGGCTACACCTTC. This rearrangement joins TRBV19 to TRBJ1-2; no clear D. The CDR3 loop spans 16 amino acids. V was shortened by 9 bases and J by 3 bases, with 23 bases between the two germline ends. Germline CDR1 LNHDA, CDR2 SQIVND (reference sequence).

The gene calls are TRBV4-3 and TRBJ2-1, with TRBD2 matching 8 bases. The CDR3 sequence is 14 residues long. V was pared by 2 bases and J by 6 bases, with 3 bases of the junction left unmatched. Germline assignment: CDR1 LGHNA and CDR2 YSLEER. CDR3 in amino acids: CASSQSGRGNEQFF. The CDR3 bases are TGCGCCAGCAGCCAAAGCGGGAGAGGCAATGAGCAGTTCTTC.

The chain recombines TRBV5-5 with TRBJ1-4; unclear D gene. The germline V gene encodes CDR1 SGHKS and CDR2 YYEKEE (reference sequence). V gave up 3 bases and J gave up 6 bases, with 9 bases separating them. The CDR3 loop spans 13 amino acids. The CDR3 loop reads CASSWEVDEKLFF. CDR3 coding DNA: TGTGCCAGCAGCTGGGAGGTCGATGAAAAACTGTTTTTT.

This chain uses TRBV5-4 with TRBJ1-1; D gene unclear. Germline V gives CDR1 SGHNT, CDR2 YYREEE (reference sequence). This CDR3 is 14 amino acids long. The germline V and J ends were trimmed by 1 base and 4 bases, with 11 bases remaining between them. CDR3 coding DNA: TGTGCCAGCAGCTTGTCCCTGGGTAGCACTGAAGCTTTCTTT. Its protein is CASSLSLGSTEAFF.

CDR3 nucleotide sequence: TGTGCCAGCAGCCCTCATACCGGGACTAGCGAGAATGAGCAGTTCTTC. It encodes CASSPHTGTSENEQFF. V is TRBV19 and J is TRBJ2-1; TRBD2 aligns across 10 bases. Looked up from germline, CDR1 is LNHDA and CDR2 is SQIVND (reference sequence). V lost 9 bases and J lost 7; bases outside the gene matches: 15. The CDR3 has 16 amino acids.

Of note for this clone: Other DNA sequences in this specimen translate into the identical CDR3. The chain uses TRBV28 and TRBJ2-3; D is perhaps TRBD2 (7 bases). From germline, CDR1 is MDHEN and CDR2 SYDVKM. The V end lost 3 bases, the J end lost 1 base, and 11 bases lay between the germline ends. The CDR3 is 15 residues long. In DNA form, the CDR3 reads TGTGCCAGCAGTTTCTGGGGGGGGCGCACAGATACGCAGTATTTT. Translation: CASSFWGGRTDTQYF.

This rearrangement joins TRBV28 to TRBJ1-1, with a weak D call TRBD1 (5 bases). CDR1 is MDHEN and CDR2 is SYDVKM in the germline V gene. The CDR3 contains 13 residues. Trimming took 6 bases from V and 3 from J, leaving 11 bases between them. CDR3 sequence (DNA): TGTGCCAGCAGCCTAGACAGACACACTGAAGCTTTCTTT. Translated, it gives CASSLDRHTEAFF.

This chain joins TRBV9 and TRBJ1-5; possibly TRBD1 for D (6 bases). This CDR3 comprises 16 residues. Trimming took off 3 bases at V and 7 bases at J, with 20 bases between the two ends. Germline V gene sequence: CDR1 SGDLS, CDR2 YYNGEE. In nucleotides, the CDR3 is TGTGCCAGCAGCGAGGGGCATGGGGGGCTGGGACAGCCCCAGCATTTT. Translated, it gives CASSEGHGGLGQPQHF. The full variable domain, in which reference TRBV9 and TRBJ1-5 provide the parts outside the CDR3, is DSGVTQTPKHLITATGQRVTLRCSPRSGDLSVYWYQQSLDQGLQFLIQYYNGEERAKGNILERFSAQQFPDLHSELNLSSLELGDSALYFCASSEGHGGLGQPQHFGDGTRLSIL.

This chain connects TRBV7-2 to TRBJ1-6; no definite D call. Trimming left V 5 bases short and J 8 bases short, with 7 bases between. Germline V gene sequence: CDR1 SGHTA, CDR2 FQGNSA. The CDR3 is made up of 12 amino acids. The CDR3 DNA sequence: TGTGCCAGCAGCCCGTACGATTCACCCCTCCACTTT. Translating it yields CASSPYDSPLHF.

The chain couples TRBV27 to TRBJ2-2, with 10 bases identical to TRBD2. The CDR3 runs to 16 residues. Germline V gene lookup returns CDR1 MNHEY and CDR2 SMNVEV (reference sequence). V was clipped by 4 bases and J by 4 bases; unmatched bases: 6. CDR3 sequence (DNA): TGTGCCAGCAGTTCCCCTAGCGGGAGTGGCACCGGGGAGCTGTTTTTT. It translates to CASSSPSGSGTGELFF.

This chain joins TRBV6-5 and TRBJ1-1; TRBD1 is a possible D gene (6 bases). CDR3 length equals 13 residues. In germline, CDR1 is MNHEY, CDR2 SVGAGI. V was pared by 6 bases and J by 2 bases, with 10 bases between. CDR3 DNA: TGTGCCAGCAGGGGACATTCAAACACTGAAGCTTTCTTT. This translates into CASRGHSNTEAFF.

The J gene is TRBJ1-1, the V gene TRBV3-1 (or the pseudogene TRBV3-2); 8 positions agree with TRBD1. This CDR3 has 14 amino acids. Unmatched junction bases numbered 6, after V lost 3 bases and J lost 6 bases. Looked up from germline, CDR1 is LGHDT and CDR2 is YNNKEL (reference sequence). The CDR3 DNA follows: TGTGCCAGCAGCCACACAGGGGGTTACCCTGAAGCTTTCTTT. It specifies CASSHTGGYPEAFF.

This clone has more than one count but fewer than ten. This CDR3 reads CASSIRVNGGYTF. The CDR3 bases are TGTGCCAGTAGTATCCGGGTCAATGGAGGCTACACCTTC. This chain connects TRBV19 to TRBJ1-2; no clear D. The germline V and J ends were trimmed by 3 bases and 8 bases, with 13 bases remaining between them. The CDR3 covers 13 residues. CDR1 is LNHDA, CDR2 SQIVND, per germline (reference sequence).

In nucleotides, the CDR3 is TGCGCCAGCAGCCAAGAGGGGCTCGCCGCCCCACCGACCTATGGCTACACCTTC. This gives the protein CASSQEGLAAPPTYGYTF. The rearrangement joins TRBV4-1 to TRBJ1-2; TRBD1 might be the D (5 bases). V was trimmed by 0 bases and J by 4 bases, leaving 21 bases between them. Germline V gene lookup returns CDR1 MGHRA and CDR2 YSYEKL. The CDR3 is made up of 18 amino acids.

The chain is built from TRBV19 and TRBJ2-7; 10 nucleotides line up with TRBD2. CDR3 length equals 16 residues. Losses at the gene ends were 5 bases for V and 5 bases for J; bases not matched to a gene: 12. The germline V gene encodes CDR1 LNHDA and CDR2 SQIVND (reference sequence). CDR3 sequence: CASSPSRALAGDEQYF. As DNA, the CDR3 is TGTGCCAGTAGTCCGTCCCGCGCCCTAGCGGGGGACGAGCAGTACTTC.

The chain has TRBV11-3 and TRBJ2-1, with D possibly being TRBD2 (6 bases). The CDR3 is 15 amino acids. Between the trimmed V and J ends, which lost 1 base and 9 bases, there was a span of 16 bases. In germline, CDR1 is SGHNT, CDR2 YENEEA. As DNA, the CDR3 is TGTGCCAGCAGCTTAGGATACGGGGGAGTTGGTGAGCAGTTCTTC. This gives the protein CASSLGYGGVGEQFF.

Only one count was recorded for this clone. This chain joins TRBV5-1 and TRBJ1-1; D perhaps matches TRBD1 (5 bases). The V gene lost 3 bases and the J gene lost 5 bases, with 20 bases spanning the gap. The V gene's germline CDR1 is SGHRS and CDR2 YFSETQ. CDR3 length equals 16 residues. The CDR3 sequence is CASSSPSGGLVTEAFF. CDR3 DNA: TGCGCCAGCAGCTCACCCTCGGGGGGTTTGGTGACTGAAGCTTTCTTT.

CDR3 coding DNA: TGTGCCAGCAGCTTAGGTTCGAGCTCCTACAATGAGCAGTTCTTC. It encodes CASSLGSSSYNEQFF. The chain employs TRBV7-9 and TRBJ2-1; D call uncertain. CDR3 length equals 15 residues. The V gene's germline CDR1 is SEHNR and CDR2 FQNEAQ (reference sequence). V gave up 1 base and J gave up 0 bases, with 7 bases separating them.

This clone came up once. For the CDR3, the DNA is TGTGCCACCAAACCGCGGACTAGCTCGAACGAGCAGTACTTC. Encoded protein: CATKPRTSSNEQYF. The rearrangement joins TRBV19 to TRBJ2-7, with 8 bases that match TRBD2. J lost 5 bases, V lost 10 bases, and 13 bases had no gene match. The CDR3 runs to 14 residues. Germline CDR1 LNHDA, CDR2 SQIVND (reference sequence).

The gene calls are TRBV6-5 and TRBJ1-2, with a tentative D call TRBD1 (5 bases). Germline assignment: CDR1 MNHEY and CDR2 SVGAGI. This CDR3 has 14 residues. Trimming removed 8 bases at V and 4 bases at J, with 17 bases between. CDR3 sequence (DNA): TGTGCCAGCTCCGGGGCAGGCCTTTCCTATGGCTACACCTTC. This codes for CASSGAGLSYGYTF.

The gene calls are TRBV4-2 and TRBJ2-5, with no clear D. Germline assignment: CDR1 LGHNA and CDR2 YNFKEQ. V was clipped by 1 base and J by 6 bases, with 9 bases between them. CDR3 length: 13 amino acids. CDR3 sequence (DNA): TGTGCCAGCAGCCAAGTGTCGGAGCAGACCCAGTACTTC. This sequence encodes CASSQVSEQTQYF.

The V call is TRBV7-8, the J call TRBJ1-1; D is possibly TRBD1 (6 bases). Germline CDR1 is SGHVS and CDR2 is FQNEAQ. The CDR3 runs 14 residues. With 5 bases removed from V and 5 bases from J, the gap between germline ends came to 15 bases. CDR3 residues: CASSRNRVRTEAFF. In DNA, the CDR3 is TGTGCCAGCAGCCGAAACAGGGTTAGAACTGAAGCTTTCTTT.

CDR3 DNA: TGTGCCAGCAGCCTCGGGTCTGTAGGTCAAGAGACCCAGTACTTC. Residues: CASSLGSVGQETQYF. The chain joins TRBV7-2 to TRBJ2-5, with D uncertain. CDR1 is SGHTA and CDR2 is FQGNSA in the germline V gene. The germline V and J ends were trimmed by 5 bases and 2 bases, with 15 bases remaining between them. The CDR3 extends over 15 amino acids.

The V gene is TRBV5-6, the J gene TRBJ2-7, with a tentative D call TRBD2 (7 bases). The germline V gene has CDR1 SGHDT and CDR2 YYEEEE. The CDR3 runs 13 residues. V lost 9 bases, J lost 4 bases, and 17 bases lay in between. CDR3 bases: TGTGCCACCCTATCGGGGGGCCCTTACGAGCAGTACTTC. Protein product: CATLSGGPYEQYF. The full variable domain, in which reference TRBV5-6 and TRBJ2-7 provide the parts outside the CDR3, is DAGVTQSPTHLIKTRGQQVTLRCSPKSGHDTVSWYQQALGQGPQFIFQYYEEEERQRGNFPDRFSGHQFPNYSSELNVNALLLGDSALYLCATLSGGPYEQYFGPGTRLTVT.

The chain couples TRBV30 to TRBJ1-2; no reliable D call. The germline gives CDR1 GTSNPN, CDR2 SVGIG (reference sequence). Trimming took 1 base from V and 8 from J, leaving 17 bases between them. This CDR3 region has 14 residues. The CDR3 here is CAWSGALRGWGYTF. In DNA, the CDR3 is TGTGCCTGGAGTGGGGCCTTGCGGGGATGGGGCTACACCTTC.

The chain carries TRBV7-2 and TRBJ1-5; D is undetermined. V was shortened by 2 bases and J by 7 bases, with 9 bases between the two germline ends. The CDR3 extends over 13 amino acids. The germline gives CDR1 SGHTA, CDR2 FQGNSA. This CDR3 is CASSLRVEQPQHF. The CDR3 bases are TGTGCCAGCAGCTTACGGGTAGAGCAGCCCCAGCATTTT.

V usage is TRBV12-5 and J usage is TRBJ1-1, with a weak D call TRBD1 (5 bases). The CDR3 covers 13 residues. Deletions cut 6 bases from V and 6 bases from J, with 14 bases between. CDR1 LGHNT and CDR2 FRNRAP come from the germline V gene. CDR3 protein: CASGRTGVAEAFF. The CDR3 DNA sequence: TGTGCTAGTGGGAGGACGGGGGTCGCTGAAGCTTTCTTT.

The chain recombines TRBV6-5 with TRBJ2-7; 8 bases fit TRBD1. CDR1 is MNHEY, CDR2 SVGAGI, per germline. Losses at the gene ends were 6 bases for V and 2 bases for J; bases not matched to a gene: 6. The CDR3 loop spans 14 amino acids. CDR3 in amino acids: CASSGTGGPYEQYF. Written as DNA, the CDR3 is TGTGCCAGCAGCGGGACAGGCGGTCCCTACGAGCAGTACTTC.